These 10 T cell receptor beta chains came from one sample sequenced in a study of T cell responses to AZD1222 COVID-19 vaccine. Method: immunoSEQ multiplex PCR; TCRdb's copy keeps in-frame clones and lacks some. Counted here are roughly 120,000 clones, about nine tenths occurring once; the ten biggest clones make up roughly 4.2%. Sequenced material: peripheral blood, taken on day 0 of AZD1222 vaccination. These receptors all come from an adult in good health.

V usage is TRBV6-1 and J usage is TRBJ1-5; 11 nucleotides agree with TRBD1. Trimming at V came to 3 bases and at J to 2 bases, leaving 12 bases not matched to a gene. The CDR3 loop spans 19 amino acids. Germline CDR1 is MNHNS and CDR2 is SASEGT. The CDR3 loop reads CASSDLFVSGQGGNQPQHF. CDR3 nucleotide sequence: TGTGCCAGCAGTGATCTTTTTGTTTCGGGACAGGGGGGCAATCAGCCCCAGCATTTT.

V is TRBV6-5 and J is TRBJ1-1, with 8 nucleotides matching TRBD1. Losses at the gene ends were 5 bases for V and 6 bases for J; bases not matched to a gene: 2. CDR3 length: 12 residues. From germline, CDR1 is MNHEY and CDR2 SVGAGI. CDR3 region: CASSRTGSEAFF. The CDR3 DNA sequence: TGTGCCAGCAGTAGGACAGGGTCTGAAGCTTTCTTT.

The genes are TRBV2 and TRBJ1-2, with 7 bases fitting TRBD1. Germline CDR1 SNHLY, CDR2 FYNNEI. The CDR3 is 13 amino acids. V shed 6 bases and J 8 bases; nucleotides not matched to a gene: 9. The CDR3: CASSFDRVGGYTF. DNA of the CDR3: TGTGCCAGCAGCTTCGACAGGGTAGGGGGCTACACCTTC. The complete variable domain, with remaining parts taken from reference TRBV2 and TRBJ1-2, reads EPEVTQTPSHQVTQMGQEVILRCVPISNHLYFYWYRQILGQKVEFLVSFYNNEISEKSEIFDDQFSVERPDGSNFTLKIRSTKLEDSAMYFCASSFDRVGGYTFGSGTRLTVV.

CDR3 sequence (DNA): TGTGCCAGCAGCAACCGGGACACCGACTTTAATTCACCCCTCCACTTT. This sequence encodes CASSNRDTDFNSPLHF. The J gene is TRBJ1-6, the V gene TRBV3-1 (or the pseudogene TRBV3-2), with a possible D match to TRBD1 (6 bases). The CDR3 consists of 16 residues. V shed 5 bases and J shed 6 bases, with 17 bases lying between them. Germline V CDR1 and CDR2: LGHDT, YNNKEL (reference sequence).

This clone was recorded only once. This chain uses TRBV11-2 with TRBJ2-3; the match to TRBD2 covers 10 bases. Germline CDR1 and CDR2: SGHAT and FQNNGV. CDR3 length: 16 amino acids. Trimming at V came to 1 base and at J to 2 bases, leaving 3 bases not matched to a gene. DNA of the CDR3: TGTGCCAGCAGCTTAGGTAGCGGGGGGCACACAGATACGCAGTATTTT. This sequence encodes CASSLGSGGHTDTQYF.

The rearrangement joins TRBV28 to TRBJ2-7, with D hard to call. The CDR3 totals 13 residues. Germline CDR1 MDHEN, CDR2 SYDVKM. V was shortened by 3 bases and J by 3 bases, with 9 bases between the two germline ends. CDR3 nucleotides: TGTGCCAGCAGTTTGTGGGCCAACTACGAGCAGTACTTC. Protein product: CASSLWANYEQYF.

The V and J genes are TRBV18 and TRBJ1-5, with no clear D. The CDR3 runs 13 residues. Germline CDR1 reads KGHSH; CDR2 reads LQKENI. Trimming shortened V by 3 bases and J by 7 bases, and 10 bases separated the two germline ends. CDR3 region: CASSPLGQQPQHF. CDR3 DNA: TGTGCCAGCTCACCGTTAGGGCAGCAGCCCCAGCATTTT.

Details on this clone: A read error may account for a junction end that differs from germline. The chain has TRBV10-3 and TRBJ2-7; perhaps TRBD1 as D (6 bases). This CDR3 region has 12 residues. Germline V gene sequence: CDR1 ENHRY, CDR2 SYGVKD. CDR3 bases: TGTGCCATCAGTGAGACGGACAGCCCCGGGAACTTC. Its protein is CAISETDSPGNF.

The chain joins TRBV7-6 to TRBJ1-5, with a possible D match to TRBD1 (6 bases). Deletions cut 1 base from V and 2 bases from J, with 18 bases between. CDR3 size: 18 residues. The V gene's germline CDR1 is SGHVS and CDR2 FNYEAQ. CDR3 DNA: TGTGCCAGCAGCTTAGGATCCTCAGGGGTCGGTGGCAATCAGCCCCAGCATTTT. This translates into CASSLGSSGVGGNQPQHF.

Written as DNA, the CDR3 is TGTGCCAGTAGAACGAACAGAGAGGCTAACTATGGCTACACCTTC. Translated, it gives CASRTNREANYGYTF. The V call is TRBV19, the J call TRBJ1-2; D is ambiguous. Germline V CDR1 and CDR2: LNHDA, SQIVND (reference sequence). The CDR3 runs 15 residues. Trimming pared 6 bases from V and 0 bases from J, leaving 14 bases between.